One and the same sample provided the 9 T cell receptor beta chains below, sequenced in a study of blood T cells in healthy people across ages (dated by TCRdb to between 2014 and 2017). Library construction relied on 5' RACE. The sample was run on an Illumina HiSeq 2500. The second PCR ran for about 7 to 11 cycles and used a J-beta primer mix along with a sample-barcoded 5' primer. Using fastp trimming at Q25 and MiXCR clonotype assembly, TCRdb reanalyzed the public sequencing data and kept in-frame beta chains. CDR3 protein sequences are deduplicated, and each keeps its most common genes and DNA. This sample has 1.5 million or so distinct CDR3 sequences in its table, and 42% of those were observed once. Of the sample, less than 5% falls within the top ten clones. The sample consisted of blood. The receptors originated from a woman younger than 30 in good health.

The chain has TRBV10-3 and TRBJ2-5; D gene ambiguous. Germline CDR1 ENHRY, CDR2 SYGVKD. The V and J ends lost 1 base and 0 bases respectively, with 3 bases between them. This CDR3 contains 13 residues. This CDR3 reads CAISELYQETQYF. The CDR3 DNA sequence: TGTGCCATCAGTGAGTTGTACCAAGAGACCCAGTACTTC.

This sequence joins TRBV29-1 and TRBJ2-3; 8 positions match TRBD2. The CDR3 totals 14 residues. The V and J ends lost 4 bases and 5 bases, in that order; junction bases with no gene match: 8. Germline V gene lookup returns CDR1 SQVTM and CDR2 ANQGSEA. CDR3 in amino acids: CSVGGLGGGDTQYF. The DNA for the CDR3 is TGCAGCGTTGGGGGACTAGGCGGGGGAGATACGCAGTATTTT.

In its sample, this clonotype was seen a few times. The chain carries TRBV6-2 or TRBV6-3 and TRBJ2-3, with 11 bases matching TRBD2. Germline CDR1 and CDR2: MNHEY and SVGEGT. V trimming: 6 bases; J trimming: 4 bases; junction bases outside the gene matches: 3. This CDR3 contains 14 residues. This chain's CDR3 is CASRLAGGADTQYF. In DNA form, the CDR3 reads TGTGCCAGCAGGCTAGCGGGGGGCGCAGATACGCAGTATTTT.

The chain uses TRBV7-2 and TRBJ1-1, with TRBD1 as a possible D gene (6 bases). Looked up from germline, CDR1 is SGHTA and CDR2 is FQGNSA. CDR3 length: 15 residues. Trimming took 1 base from V and 5 from J, leaving 14 bases between them. The CDR3 here is CASSLGQVVGTEAFF. The CDR3 DNA reads TGTGCCAGCAGCTTAGGACAGGTTGTGGGAACTGAAGCTTTCTTT.

CDR3 protein: CASSLQQGGNSPLHF. The CDR3 coding sequence is TGTGCCAGCAGTTTACAACAGGGTGGTAATTCACCCCTCCACTTT. V is TRBV12-3 or TRBV12-4 and J is TRBJ1-6; tentative D call: TRBD1 (6 bases). Trimming cost V 2 bases and J 6 bases, with 11 bases left between them. This CDR3 has 15 residues.

The chain links TRBV7-8 to TRBJ2-1; TRBD2 agrees at 9 bases. Looked up from germline, CDR1 is SGHVS and CDR2 is FQNEAQ. V shed 4 bases and J 8 bases; nucleotides not matched to a gene: 6. The CDR3 length is 14 residues. The CDR3 nucleotides are TGTGCCAGCAGCTCTAGCGGGACCCTGGATGAGCAGTTCTTC. Amino acid sequence: CASSSSGTLDEQFF.

The rearrangement links TRBV5-1 to TRBJ2-1; 8 bases align to TRBD2. The CDR3 covers 14 residues. From germline, CDR1 is SGHRS and CDR2 YFSETQ. V shed 4 bases, J shed 5 bases, and the junction held 5 bases outside the gene matches. This chain's CDR3 is CASSPSGPHNEQFF. CDR3 DNA sequence: TGCGCCAGCAGCCCTAGCGGGCCTCACAATGAGCAGTTCTTC. Together with reference TRBV5-1 and TRBJ2-1, the CDR3 gives the full variable domain: KAGVTQTPRYLIKTRGQQVTLSCSPISGHRSVSWYQQTPGQGLQFLFEYFSETQRNKGNFPGRFSGRQFSNSRSEMNVSTLELGDSALYLCASSPSGPHNEQFFGPGTRLTVL.

The chain joins TRBV7-9 to TRBJ2-7; 7 nucleotides match TRBD2. The CDR3 runs 15 residues. J gave up 3 bases and V 5 bases, and 10 bases lay outside the gene matches. Germline-derived CDR1 and CDR2 are SEHNR and FQNEAQ (reference sequence). The CDR3 sequence is CASSARLAYNYEQYF. In nucleotides, the CDR3 is TGTGCCAGCAGCGCGCGACTAGCCTATAACTACGAGCAGTACTTC.

The chain uses TRBV12-3 or TRBV12-4 and TRBJ1-2, with D hard to call. The CDR3 extends over 16 amino acids. Between the trimmed V and J ends, which lost 1 base and 1 base, there was a span of 13 bases. Here the CDR3 reads CASSLGFGGYNYGYTF. In nucleotides, the CDR3 is TGTGCCAGCAGTTTAGGTTTCGGCGGATATAACTATGGCTACACCTTC.